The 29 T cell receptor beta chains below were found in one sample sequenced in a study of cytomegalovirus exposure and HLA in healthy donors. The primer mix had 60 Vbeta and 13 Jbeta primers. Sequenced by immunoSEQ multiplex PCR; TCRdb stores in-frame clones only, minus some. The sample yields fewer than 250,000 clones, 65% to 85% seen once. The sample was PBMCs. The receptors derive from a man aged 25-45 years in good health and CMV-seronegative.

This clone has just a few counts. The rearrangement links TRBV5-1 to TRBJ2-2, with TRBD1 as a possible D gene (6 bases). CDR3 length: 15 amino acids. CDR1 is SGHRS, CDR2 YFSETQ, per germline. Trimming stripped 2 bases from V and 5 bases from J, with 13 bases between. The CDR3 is CASSLNRVGTGELFF. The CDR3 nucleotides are TGCGCCAGCAGCTTAAACAGGGTCGGAACCGGGGAGCTGTTTTTT.

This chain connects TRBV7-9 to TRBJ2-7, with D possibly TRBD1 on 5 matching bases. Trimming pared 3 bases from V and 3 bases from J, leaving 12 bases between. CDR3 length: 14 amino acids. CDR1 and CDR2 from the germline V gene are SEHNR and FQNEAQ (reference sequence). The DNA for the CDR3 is TGTGCCAGCAGCTTCGTGGGGCAGAACTACGAGCAGTACTTC. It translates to CASSFVGQNYEQYF. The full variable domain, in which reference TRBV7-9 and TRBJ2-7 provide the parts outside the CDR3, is DTGVSQNPRHKITKRGQNVTFRCDPISEHNRLYWYRQTLGQGPEFLTYFQNEAQLEKSRLLSDRFSAERPKGSFSTLEIQRTEQGDSAMYLCASSFVGQNYEQYFGPGTRLTVT.

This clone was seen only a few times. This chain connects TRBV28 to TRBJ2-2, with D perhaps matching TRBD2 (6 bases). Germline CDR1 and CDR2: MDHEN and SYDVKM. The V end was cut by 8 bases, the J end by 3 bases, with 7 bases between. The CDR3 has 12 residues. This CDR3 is CASWGDTGELFF. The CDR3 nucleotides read TGTGCCAGCTGGGGGGACACCGGGGAGCTGTTTTTT.

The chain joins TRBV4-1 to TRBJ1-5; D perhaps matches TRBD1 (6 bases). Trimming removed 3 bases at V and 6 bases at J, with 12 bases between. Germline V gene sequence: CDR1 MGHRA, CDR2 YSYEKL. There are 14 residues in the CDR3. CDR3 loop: CASSHSGASQPQHF. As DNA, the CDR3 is TGCGCCAGCAGCCATTCAGGGGCGAGTCAGCCCCAGCATTTT.

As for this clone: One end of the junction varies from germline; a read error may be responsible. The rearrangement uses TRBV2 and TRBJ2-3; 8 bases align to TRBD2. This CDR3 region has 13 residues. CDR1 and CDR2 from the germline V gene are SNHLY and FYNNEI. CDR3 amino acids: CGSAAGVGDTQYF. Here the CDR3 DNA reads TGTGGCAGCGCAGCGGGGGTGGGTGATACGCAGTATTTT.

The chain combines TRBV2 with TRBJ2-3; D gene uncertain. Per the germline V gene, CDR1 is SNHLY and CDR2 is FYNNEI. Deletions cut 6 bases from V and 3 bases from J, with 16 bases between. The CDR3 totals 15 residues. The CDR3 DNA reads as TGTGCCAGCAGAGAGGCCCTGGATAGGACAGATACGCAGTATTTT. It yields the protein CASREALDRTDTQYF.

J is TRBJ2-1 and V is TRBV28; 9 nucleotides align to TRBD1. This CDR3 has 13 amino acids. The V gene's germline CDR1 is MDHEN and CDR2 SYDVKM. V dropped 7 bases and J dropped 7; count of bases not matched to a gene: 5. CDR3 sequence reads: CASIGTGRNEQFF. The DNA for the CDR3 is TGTGCCAGCATAGGGACAGGGAGGAATGAGCAGTTCTTC.

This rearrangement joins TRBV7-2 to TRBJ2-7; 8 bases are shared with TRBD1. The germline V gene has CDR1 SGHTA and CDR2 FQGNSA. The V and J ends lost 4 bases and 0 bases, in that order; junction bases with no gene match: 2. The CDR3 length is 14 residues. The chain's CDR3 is CASSYDRGSYEQYF. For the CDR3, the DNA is TGTGCCAGCAGCTACGACAGGGGCTCCTACGAGCAGTACTTC.

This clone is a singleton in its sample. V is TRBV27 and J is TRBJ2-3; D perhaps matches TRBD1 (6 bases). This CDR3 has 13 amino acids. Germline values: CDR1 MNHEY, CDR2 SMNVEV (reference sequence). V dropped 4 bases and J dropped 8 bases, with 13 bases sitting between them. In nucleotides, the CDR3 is TGTGCCAGCAGTTCCGGACAGCTAGGTACGCAGTATTTT. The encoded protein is CASSSGQLGTQYF.

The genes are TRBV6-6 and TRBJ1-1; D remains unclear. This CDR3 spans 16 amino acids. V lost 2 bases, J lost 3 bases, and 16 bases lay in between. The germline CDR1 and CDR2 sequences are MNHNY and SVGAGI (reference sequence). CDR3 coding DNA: TGTGCCAGCAGTTACGGGCAGGCCCAGATTTACACTGAAGCTTTCTTT. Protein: CASSYGQAQIYTEAFF.

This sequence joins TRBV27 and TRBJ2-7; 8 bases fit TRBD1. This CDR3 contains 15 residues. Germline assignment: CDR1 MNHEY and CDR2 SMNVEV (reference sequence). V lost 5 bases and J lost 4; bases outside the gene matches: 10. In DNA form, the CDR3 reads TGTGCCAGCAGTGGCTCTGGGACAGGACAGTACGAGCAGTACTTC. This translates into CASSGSGTGQYEQYF.

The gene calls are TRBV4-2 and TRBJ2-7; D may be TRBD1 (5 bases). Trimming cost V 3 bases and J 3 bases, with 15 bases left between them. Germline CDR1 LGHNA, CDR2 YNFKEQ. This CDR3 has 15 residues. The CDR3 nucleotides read TGTGCCAGCAGCCAGTTCCCTCGGACATTCTACGAGCAGTACTTC. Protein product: CASSQFPRTFYEQYF.

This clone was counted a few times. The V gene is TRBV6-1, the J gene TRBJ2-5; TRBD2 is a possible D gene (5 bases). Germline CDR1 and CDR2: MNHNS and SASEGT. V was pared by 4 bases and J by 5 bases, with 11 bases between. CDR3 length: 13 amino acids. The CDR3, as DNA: TGTGCCAGCAGTGCGGGAATCGGGGAGACCCAGTACTTC. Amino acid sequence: CASSAGIGETQYF.

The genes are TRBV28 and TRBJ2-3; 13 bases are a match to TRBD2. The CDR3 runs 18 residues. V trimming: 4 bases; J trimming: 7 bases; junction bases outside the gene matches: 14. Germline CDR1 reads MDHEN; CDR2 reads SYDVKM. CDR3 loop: CASSSRTSGGSEQHTQYF. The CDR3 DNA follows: TGTGCCAGCAGTTCCCGGACTAGCGGGGGATCCGAGCAACATACGCAGTATTTT. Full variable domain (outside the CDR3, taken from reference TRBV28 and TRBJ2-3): DVKVTQSSRYLVKRTGEKVFLECVQDMDHENMFWYRQDPGLGLRLIYFSYDVKMKEKGDIPEGYSVSREKKERFSLILESASTNQTSMYLCASSSRTSGGSEQHTQYFGPGTRLTVL.

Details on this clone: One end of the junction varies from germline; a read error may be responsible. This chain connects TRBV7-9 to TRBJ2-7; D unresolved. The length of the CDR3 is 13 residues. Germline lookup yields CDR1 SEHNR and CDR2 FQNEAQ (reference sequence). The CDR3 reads CSSSPSGFYEQYF. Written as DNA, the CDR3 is TGTTCCAGCAGCCCATCAGGTTTTTACGAGCAGTACTTC.

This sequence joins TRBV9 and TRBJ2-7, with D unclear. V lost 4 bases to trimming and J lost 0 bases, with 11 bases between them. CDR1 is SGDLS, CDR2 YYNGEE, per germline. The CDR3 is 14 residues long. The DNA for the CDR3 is TGTGCCAGCAGCTCTACGTTGAGCTCCTACGAGCAGTACTTC. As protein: CASSSTLSSYEQYF.

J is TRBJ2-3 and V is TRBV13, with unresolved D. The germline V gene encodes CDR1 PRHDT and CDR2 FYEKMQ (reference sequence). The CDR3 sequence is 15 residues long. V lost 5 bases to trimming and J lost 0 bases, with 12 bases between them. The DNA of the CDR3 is TGTGCCAGCAGCCCCATCGCCACTAGCACAGATACGCAGTATTTT. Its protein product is CASSPIATSTDTQYF.

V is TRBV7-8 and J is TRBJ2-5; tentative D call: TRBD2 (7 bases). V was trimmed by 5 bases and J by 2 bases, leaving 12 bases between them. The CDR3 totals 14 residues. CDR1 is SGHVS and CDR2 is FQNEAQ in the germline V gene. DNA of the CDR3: TGTGCCAGCAGCCTAGGGGGAGGGCAAGAGACCCAGTACTTC. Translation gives CASSLGGGQETQYF.

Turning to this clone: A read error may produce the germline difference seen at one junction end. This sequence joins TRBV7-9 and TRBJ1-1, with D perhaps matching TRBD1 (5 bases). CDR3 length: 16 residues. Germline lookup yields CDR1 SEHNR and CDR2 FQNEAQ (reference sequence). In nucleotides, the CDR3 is TGTTCCAGCAGCTTAAGGGGCCAGGTACTGAACACTGAAGCTTTCTTT. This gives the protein CSSSLRGQVLNTEAFF. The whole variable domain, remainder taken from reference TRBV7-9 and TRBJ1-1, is DTGVSQNPRHKITKRGQNVTFRCDPISEHNRLYWYRQTLGQGPEFLTYFQNEAQLEKSRLLSDRFSAERPKGSFSTLEIQRTEQGDSAMYLCSSSLRGQVLNTEAFFGQGTRLTVV.

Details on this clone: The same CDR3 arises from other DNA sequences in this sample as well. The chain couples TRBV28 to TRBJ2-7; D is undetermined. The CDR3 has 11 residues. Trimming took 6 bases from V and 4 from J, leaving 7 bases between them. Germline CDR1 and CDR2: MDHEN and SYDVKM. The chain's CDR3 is CASSSYYEQYF. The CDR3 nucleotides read TGTGCCAGCAGCTCTTATTACGAGCAGTACTTC.

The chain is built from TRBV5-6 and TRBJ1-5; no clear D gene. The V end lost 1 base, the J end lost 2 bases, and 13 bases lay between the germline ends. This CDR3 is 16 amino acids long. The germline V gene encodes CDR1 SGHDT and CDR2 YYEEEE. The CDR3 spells CASSLSEEGGNQPQHF. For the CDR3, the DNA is TGTGCCAGCAGCTTGTCGGAGGAAGGAGGCAATCAGCCCCAGCATTTT. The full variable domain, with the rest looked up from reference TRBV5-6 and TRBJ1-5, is DAGVTQSPTHLIKTRGQQVTLRCSPKSGHDTVSWYQQALGQGPQFIFQYYEEEERQRGNFPDRFSGHQFPNYSSELNVNALLLGDSALYLCASSLSEEGGNQPQHFGDGTRLSIL.

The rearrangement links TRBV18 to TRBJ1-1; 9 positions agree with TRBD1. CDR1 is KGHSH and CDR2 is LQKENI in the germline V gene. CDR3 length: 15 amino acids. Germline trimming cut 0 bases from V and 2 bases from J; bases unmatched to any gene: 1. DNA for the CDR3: TGTGCCAGCTCACCACCGACAGGGGGTAACACTGAAGCTTTCTTT. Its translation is CASSPPTGGNTEAFF.

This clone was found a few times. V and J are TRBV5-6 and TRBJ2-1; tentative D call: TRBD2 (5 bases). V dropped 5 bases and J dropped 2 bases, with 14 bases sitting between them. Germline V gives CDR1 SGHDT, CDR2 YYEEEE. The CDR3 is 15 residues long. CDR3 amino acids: CASSPFRGTYNEQFF. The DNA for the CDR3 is TGTGCCAGCAGTCCTTTTCGGGGTACCTACAATGAGCAGTTCTTC.

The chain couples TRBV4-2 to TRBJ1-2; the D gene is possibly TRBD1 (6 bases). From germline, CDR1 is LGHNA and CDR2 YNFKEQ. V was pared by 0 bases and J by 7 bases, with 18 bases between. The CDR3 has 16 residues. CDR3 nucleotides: TGTGCCAGCAGCCAAGATCGGAACAGGGCTCCCCTTGGCTACACCTTC. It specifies CASSQDRNRAPLGYTF.

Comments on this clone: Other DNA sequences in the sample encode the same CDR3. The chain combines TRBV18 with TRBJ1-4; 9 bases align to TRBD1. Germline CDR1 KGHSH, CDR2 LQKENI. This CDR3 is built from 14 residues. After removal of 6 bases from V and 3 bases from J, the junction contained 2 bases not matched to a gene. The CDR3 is CASSRTGANEKLFF. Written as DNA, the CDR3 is TGTGCCAGCTCGCGGACAGGGGCTAATGAAAAACTGTTTTTT.

CDR3 sequence (DNA): TGCGCCAGCAGCGACAGGGGCCCCTACGAGCAGTACTTC. Its translation is CASSDRGPYEQYF. This chain joins TRBV5-1 and TRBJ2-7, with 8 bases lining up with TRBD1. V was clipped by 4 bases and J by 2 bases; unmatched bases: 2. There are 13 residues in the CDR3. Germline V CDR1 and CDR2: SGHRS, YFSETQ.

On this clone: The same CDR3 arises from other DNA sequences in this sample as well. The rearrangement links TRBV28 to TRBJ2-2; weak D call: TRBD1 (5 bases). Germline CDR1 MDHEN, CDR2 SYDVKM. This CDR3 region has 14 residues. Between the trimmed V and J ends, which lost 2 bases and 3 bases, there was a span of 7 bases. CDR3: CASSLQGDTGELFF. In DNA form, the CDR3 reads TGTGCCAGCAGTTTACAGGGTGACACCGGGGAGCTGTTTTTT.

CDR3 DNA: TGTGCCAGCAGTTCCCGGGGGGGGTTTGGCTACACCTTC. It specifies CASSSRGGFGYTF. The V and J genes are TRBV28 and TRBJ1-2, with a tentative D call TRBD1 (5 bases). CDR3 size: 13 residues. Trimming pared 4 bases from V and 7 bases from J, leaving 13 bases between. The germline CDR1 and CDR2 sequences are MDHEN and SYDVKM.

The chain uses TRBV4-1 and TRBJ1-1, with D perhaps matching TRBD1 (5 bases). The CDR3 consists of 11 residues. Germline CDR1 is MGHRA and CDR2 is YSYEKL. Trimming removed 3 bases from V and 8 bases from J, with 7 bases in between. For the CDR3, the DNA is TGCGCCAGCAGCCATACAGGAGAAGCTTTCTTT. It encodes CASSHTGEAFF.